The 10 T cell receptor beta chains listed next were all sequenced from one sample in a study of PD-L1 blockade in urothelial cancer (dated by TCRdb to the late 2010s). The time point label corresponds to: peripheral blood 6 weeks after treatment start. To prepare the library, the immunoSEQ multiplex PCR assay was applied. Sourced from immuneACCESS, this table was stored by TCRdb with only in-frame sequences that have V and J called. A share of the clones is absent; for the studies checked, an unresolved V gene accounts for under half, and the remainder has no known explanation. The sample table holds 29,000 or so clones, of which around three quarters were seen once. About 3.7% of the sample goes to the ten largest clones. Sequences were derived from PBMCs, sampled around atezolizumab (anti-PD-L1) treatment. The receptor source for this set is a man between 70 and 80 years old with urothelial cancer.

This clone was found a few times. The CDR3 protein is CAWSVMGLSTDTQYF. The CDR3 DNA is TGTGCCTGGAGTGTAATGGGACTTAGCACAGATACGCAGTATTTT. This rearrangement joins TRBV30 to TRBJ2-3; D might be TRBD2 (6 bases). This CDR3 has 15 amino acids. CDR1 is GTSNPN and CDR2 is SVGIG in the germline V gene (reference sequence). Trimming removed 0 bases from V and 0 bases from J, with 10 bases in between.

This chain joins TRBV18 and TRBJ1-3; D is unclear. The CDR3 length is 13 residues. Germline CDR1 reads KGHSH; CDR2 reads LQKENI. Trimming took off 3 bases at V and 8 bases at J, with 11 bases between the two ends. The CDR3 protein is CASSPRKGDTIYF. The CDR3 nucleotides are TGTGCCAGCTCACCCCGAAAGGGAGACACCATATATTTT.

The chain uses TRBV30 and TRBJ1-3; tentatively, D is TRBD1 (5 bases). Trimming removed 3 bases from V and 0 bases from J, with 18 bases in between. The germline V gene has CDR1 GTSNPN and CDR2 SVGIG (reference sequence). The CDR3 consists of 17 residues. The CDR3 DNA reads TGTGCCTGGAGAAATGGAGCAGGGATCAGCTCTGGAAACACCATATATTTT. Amino acids: CAWRNGAGISSGNTIYF.

The chain recombines TRBV19 with TRBJ1-1; D is undetermined. V was trimmed by 6 bases and J by 7 bases, leaving 12 bases between them. The CDR3 length is 12 residues. CDR1 LNHDA and CDR2 SQIVND come from the germline V gene (reference sequence). The CDR3 is CASSLWGGEAFF. In nucleotides, the CDR3 is TGTGCCAGTAGCCTCTGGGGAGGTGAAGCTTTCTTT.

The genes are TRBV19 and TRBJ1-1; 7 bases are shared with TRBD1. The CDR3 covers 16 residues. Germline CDR1 and CDR2: LNHDA and SQIVND (reference sequence). V lost 3 bases, J lost 4 bases, and 11 bases stayed unmatched. The CDR3 DNA follows: TGTGCCAGTAGTATCCATCCAGGGGGGTCTAGCACTGAAGCTTTCTTT. Its translation: CASSIHPGGSSTEAFF.

The gene calls are TRBV28 and TRBJ2-1; 16 bases align to TRBD2. Per germline, CDR1 MDHEN and CDR2 SYDVKM. V gave up 2 bases and J gave up 8 bases; unmatched junction bases: 12. The CDR3 has 19 amino acids. The CDR3 spells CASSLPGLPGLAGGHEQFF. In DNA, the CDR3 is TGTGCCAGCAGTTTACCGGGACTGCCGGGACTAGCGGGAGGGCATGAGCAGTTCTTC.

This rearrangement joins TRBV27 to TRBJ2-3, with D maybe TRBD2 (6 bases). The CDR3 contains 14 residues. V was shortened by 3 bases and J by 4 bases, with 11 bases between the two germline ends. In germline, CDR1 is MNHEY, CDR2 SMNVEV (reference sequence). This CDR3 reads CASSLGGGPDTQYF. CDR3 DNA sequence: TGTGCCAGCAGTTTGGGGGGAGGCCCAGATACGCAGTATTTT.

The chain has TRBV11-3 and TRBJ2-2; 9 nucleotides line up with TRBD1. This CDR3 region has 13 residues. V lost 8 bases, J lost 4 bases, and 2 bases stayed unmatched. Germline CDR1 SGHNT, CDR2 YENEEA. In DNA form, the CDR3 reads TGTGCCAGCCGGGACAGGGTCACCGGGGAGCTGTTTTTT. Residues: CASRDRVTGELFF.

The gene calls are TRBV7-8 and TRBJ1-1; D is possibly TRBD1 (5 bases). Trimming stripped 1 base from V and 5 bases from J, with 11 bases between. Germline loops: CDR1 SGHVS, CDR2 FQNEAQ. The CDR3 is 14 amino acids. The DNA for the CDR3 is TGTGCCAGCAGCTTAGACGGGGCGGGGACTGAAGCTTTCTTT. Translated, it gives CASSLDGAGTEAFF.

The chain links TRBV9 to TRBJ2-3; 16 bases fit TRBD2. Germline V gene lookup returns CDR1 SGDLS and CDR2 YYNGEE. CDR3 size: 20 residues. V was clipped by 3 bases and J by 0 bases; unmatched bases: 10. The chain's CDR3 is CASSARLPGLAGGSTDTQYF. CDR3 nucleotides: TGTGCCAGCAGCGCCCGTCTGCCGGGACTAGCGGGGGGGAGCACAGATACGCAGTATTTT.